This T cell receptor beta chain appears in the sequencing data of a study of CXCR3-negative and CXCR3-positive naive CD8 T cells. Study results and caveats: The authors found comparable surface CD5 between naive subsets and inferred TCR strength from TRB CDR3 properties. CXCR3-positive naive cells had more hydrophobic TRB CDR3s than CXCR3-negative naive cells. Similar TRBV-TRBJ gene usage was seen in naive CXCR3-negative and CXCR3-positive cells, but not in memory cells.

For this clonotype: Its antigen is currently unknown.

TRB cDNA libraries were made by UMI-labeled 5' RACE. TCRdb reanalyzed the 5' RACE reads, giving one entry per CDR3 protein sequence and no DNA. Here the sample table reports tens of thousands of distinct CDR3 sequences. This CDR3 region has 13 residues. CDR1 and CDR2 from the germline V gene are SGDLS and YYNGEE. Sequencing input: naive CXCR3- CD8+ T cells from blood. Subset given: CD45RO-CCR7+CD27+CD95- naive CD8+ T cells lacking CXCR3 (TNR3-). The sequence was collected from a human donor in good health. Some clones in this sample may be carry-over from other donors' samples. V usage is TRBV9 and J usage is TRBJ2-7. CDR3 region: CASSPYFGDEQYF.